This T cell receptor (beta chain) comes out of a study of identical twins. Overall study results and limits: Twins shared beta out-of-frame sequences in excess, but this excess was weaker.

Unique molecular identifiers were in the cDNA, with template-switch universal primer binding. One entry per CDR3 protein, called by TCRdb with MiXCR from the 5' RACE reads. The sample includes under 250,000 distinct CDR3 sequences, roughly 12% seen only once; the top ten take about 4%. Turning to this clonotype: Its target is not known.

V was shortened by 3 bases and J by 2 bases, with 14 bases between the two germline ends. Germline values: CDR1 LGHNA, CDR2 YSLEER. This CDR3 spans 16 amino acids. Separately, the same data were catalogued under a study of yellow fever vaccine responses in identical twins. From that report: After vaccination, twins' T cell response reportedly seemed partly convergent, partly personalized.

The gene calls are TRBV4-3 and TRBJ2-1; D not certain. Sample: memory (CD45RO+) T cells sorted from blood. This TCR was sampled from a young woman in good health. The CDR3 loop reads CASSHGDSATYNEQFF. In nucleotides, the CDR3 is TGCGCCAGCAGCCATGGGGATTCCGCCACCTACAATGAGCAGTTCTTC.